This T cell receptor beta chain originates from a study of Ad26.COV2.S vaccination and SARS-CoV-2 variants. The treatment here: 15 to 20 received Ad26.COV2.S at low or high dose, single or two shots; about five received placebo; per-sample allocation not given. Specimen acquisition occurred on day 63 following the initial vaccine or placebo injection. Germline V gene lookup returns CDR1 SNHLY and CDR2 FYNNEI. The CDR3 totals 13 residues. The V segment lost 8 bases and the J segment 4 bases; nucleotides outside the gene matches: 6. The assay was immunoSEQ multiplex PCR, and TCRdb's table has in-frame clones only and misses some. The table records 500,000 or so clones, approximately 92% of them present only once.

V is TRBV2 and J is TRBJ2-7, with TRBD1 identical over 9 bases. Specimen: peripheral blood, collected in a trial of Ad26.COV2.S vaccine versus placebo. This receptor was identified in a person aged 18-65 years who received the Ad26.COV2.S COVID-19 vaccine or a placebo. The CDR3 loop is CASGRDRVYEQYF. In DNA, the CDR3 is TGTGCCAGCGGGCGGGACAGGGTTTACGAGCAGTACTTC.